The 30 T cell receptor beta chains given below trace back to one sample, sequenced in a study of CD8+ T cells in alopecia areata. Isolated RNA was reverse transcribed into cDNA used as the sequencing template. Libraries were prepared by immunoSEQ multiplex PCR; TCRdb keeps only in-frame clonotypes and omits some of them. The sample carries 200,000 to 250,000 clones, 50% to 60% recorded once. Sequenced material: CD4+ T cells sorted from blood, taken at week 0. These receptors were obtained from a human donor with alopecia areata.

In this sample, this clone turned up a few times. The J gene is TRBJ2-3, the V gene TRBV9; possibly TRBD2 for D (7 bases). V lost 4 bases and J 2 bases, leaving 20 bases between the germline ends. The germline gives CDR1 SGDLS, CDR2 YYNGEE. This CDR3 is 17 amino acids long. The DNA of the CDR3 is TGTGCCAGCAGCCCCCGAGGGGGGGACCTTAACACAGATACGCAGTATTTT. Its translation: CASSPRGGDLNTDTQYF.

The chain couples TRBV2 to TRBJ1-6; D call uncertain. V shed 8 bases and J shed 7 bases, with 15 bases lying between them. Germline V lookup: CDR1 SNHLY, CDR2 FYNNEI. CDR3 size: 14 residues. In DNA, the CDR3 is TGTGCCAGCTCTCCTCCGCCTAGGAATTCACCCCTCCACTTT. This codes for CASSPPPRNSPLHF.

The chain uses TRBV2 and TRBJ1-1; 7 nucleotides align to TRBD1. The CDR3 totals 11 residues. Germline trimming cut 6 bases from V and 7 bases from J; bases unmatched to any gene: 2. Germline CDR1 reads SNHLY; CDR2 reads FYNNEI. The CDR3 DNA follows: TGTGCCAGCAGCGGGGACAGTGAAGCTTTCTTT. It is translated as CASSGDSEAFF.

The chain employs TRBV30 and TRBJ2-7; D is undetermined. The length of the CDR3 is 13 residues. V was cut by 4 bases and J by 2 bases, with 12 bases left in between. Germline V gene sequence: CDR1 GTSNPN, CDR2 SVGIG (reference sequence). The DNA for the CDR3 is TGTGCCTGGAACGTTGCCCCCGCCTACGAGCAGTACTTC. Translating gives CAWNVAPAYEQYF.

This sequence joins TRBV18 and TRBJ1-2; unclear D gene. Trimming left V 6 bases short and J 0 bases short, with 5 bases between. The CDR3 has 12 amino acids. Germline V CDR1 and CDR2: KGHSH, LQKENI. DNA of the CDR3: TGTGCCAGCTCCACTACTAACTATGGCTACACCTTC. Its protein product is CASSTTNYGYTF.

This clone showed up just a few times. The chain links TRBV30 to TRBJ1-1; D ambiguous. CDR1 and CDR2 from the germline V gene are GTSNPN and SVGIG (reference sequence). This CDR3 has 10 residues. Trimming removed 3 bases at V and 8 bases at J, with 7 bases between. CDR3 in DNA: TGTGCCTGGAGGCAGCTCGAAGCTTTCTTT. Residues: CAWRQLEAFF.

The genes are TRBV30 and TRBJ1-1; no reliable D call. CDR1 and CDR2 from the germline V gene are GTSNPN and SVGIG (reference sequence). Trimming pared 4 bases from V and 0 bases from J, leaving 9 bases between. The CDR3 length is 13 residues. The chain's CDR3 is CAWISVLNTEAFF. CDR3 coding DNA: TGTGCCTGGATCTCAGTTCTGAACACTGAAGCTTTCTTT.

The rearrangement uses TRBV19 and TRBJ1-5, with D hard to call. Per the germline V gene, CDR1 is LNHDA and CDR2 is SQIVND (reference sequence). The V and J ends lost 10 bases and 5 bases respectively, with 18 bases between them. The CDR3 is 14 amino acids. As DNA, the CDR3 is TGTGCCACTGTTAATAGGGCCGGCGATCAGCCCCAGCATTTT. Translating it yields CATVNRAGDQPQHF.

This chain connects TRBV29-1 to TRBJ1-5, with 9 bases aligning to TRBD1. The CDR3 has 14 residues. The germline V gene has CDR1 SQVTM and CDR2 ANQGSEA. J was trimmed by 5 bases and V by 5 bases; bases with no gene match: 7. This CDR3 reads CSVQGQGPHQPQHF. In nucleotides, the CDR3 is TGCAGCGTTCAGGGACAGGGTCCCCATCAGCCCCAGCATTTT.

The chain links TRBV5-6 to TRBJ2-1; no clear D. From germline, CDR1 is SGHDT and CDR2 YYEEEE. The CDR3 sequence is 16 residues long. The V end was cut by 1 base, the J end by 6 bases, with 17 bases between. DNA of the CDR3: TGTGCCAGCAGCTTGCCCGGGCAGATTCTTGGCAATGAGCAGTTCTTC. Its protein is CASSLPGQILGNEQFF.

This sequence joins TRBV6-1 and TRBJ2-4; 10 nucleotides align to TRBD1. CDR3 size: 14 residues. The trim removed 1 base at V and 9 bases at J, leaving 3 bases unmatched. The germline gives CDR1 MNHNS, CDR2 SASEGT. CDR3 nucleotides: TGTGCCAGCAGTGAAGGCGGGACAGGGGTCATTCAGTACTTC. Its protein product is CASSEGGTGVIQYF.

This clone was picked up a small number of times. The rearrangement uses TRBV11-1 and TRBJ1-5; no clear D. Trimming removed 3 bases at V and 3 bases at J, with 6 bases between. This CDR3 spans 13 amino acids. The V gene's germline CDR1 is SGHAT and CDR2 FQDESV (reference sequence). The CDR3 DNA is TGTGCCAGCAGCTTGGGCGACAATCAGCCCCAGCATTTT. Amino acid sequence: CASSLGDNQPQHF.

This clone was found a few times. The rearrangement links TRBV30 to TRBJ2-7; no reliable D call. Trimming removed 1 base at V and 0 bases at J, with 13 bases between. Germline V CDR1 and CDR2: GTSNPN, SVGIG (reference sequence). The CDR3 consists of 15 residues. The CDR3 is CAWSAPDRPSYEQYF. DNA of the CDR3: TGTGCCTGGAGTGCTCCGGACCGGCCCTCCTACGAGCAGTACTTC.

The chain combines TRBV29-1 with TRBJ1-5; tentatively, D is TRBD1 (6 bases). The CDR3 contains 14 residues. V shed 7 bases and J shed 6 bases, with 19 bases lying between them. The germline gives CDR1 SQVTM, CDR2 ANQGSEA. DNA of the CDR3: TGCAGCGCCTTATGGGCAGGGGAGGGTCAGCCCCAGCATTTT. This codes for CSALWAGEGQPQHF.

The DNA for the CDR3 is TGTGCCAGTAGTAGGACGGGACAGGTGAGCAATCAGCCCCAGCATTTT. Amino acids: CASSRTGQVSNQPQHF. This chain links TRBV19 with TRBJ1-5, with TRBD1 identical over 8 bases. Looked up from germline, CDR1 is LNHDA and CDR2 is SQIVND (reference sequence). The CDR3 covers 16 residues. With V trimmed by 4 bases and J by 1 base, 6 bases remained unmatched.

In DNA, the CDR3 is TGTGCCAGCGGGGGACTAGCGGGACAAGAGACCCAGTACTTC. This codes for CASGGLAGQETQYF. The chain is built from TRBV7-9 and TRBJ2-5; 13 bases align to TRBD2. The length of the CDR3 is 14 residues. Germline V gene sequence: CDR1 SEHNR, CDR2 FQNEAQ (reference sequence). The ends lost 8 bases at V and 2 bases at J; junction bases unmatched: 2.

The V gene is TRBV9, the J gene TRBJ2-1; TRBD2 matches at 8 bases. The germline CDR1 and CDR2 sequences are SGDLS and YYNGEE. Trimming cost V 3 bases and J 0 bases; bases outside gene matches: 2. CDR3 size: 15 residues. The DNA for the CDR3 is TGTGCCAGCAGCGACCTAGCGGGCTCCTACAATGAGCAGTTCTTC. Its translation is CASSDLAGSYNEQFF.

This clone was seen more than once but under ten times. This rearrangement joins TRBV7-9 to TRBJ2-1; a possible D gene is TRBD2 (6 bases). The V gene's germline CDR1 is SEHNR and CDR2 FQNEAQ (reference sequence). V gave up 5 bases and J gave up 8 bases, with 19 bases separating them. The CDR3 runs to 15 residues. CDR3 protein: CASSRTSRKRDEQFF. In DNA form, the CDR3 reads TGTGCCAGCAGCCGAACTAGCCGCAAGCGGGATGAGCAGTTCTTC.

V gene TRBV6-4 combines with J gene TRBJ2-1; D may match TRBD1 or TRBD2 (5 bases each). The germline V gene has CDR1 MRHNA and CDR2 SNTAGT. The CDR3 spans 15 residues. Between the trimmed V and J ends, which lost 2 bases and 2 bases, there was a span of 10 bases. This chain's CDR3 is CASSDDPGPYNEQFF. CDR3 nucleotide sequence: TGTGCCAGCAGTGACGATCCGGGGCCCTACAATGAGCAGTTCTTC.

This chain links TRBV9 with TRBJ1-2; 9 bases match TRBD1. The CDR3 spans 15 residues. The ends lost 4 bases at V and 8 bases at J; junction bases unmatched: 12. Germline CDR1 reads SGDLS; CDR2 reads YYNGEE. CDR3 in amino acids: CASSQPGTGTMGYTF. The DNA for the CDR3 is TGTGCCAGCAGCCAGCCCGGGACAGGGACTATGGGCTACACCTTC.

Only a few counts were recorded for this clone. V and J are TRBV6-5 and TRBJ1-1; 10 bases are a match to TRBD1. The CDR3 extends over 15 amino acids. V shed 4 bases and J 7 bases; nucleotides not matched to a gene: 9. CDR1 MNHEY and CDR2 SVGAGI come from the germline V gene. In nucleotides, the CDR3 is TGTGCCAGCAGTTCCCGGGACAGGGGTGCAGATGAAGCTTTCTTT. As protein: CASSSRDRGADEAFF.

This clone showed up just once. The CDR3 here is CSAVTGTRNTEAFF. The CDR3 nucleotides read TGCAGCGCTGTAACCGGGACGAGGAACACTGAAGCTTTCTTT. This chain joins TRBV29-1 and TRBJ1-1; a possible D gene is TRBD1 (5 bases). The ends were cut back, 7 bases at V and 1 base at J, with 16 bases in the middle. Germline V gene lookup returns CDR1 SQVTM and CDR2 ANQGSEA. The CDR3 runs to 14 residues.

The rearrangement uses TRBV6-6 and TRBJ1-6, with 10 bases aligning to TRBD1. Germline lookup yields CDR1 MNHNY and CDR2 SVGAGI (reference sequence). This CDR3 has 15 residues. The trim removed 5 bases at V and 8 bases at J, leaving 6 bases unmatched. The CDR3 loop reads CASSRRQGAYSPLHF. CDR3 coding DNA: TGTGCCAGCAGTAGACGACAGGGGGCTTATTCACCCCTCCACTTT.

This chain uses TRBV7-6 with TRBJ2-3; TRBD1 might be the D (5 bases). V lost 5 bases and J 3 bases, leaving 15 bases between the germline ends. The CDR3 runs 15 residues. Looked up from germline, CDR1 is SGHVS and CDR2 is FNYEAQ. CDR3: CASSPPQRGTDTQYF. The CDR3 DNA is TGTGCCAGCAGCCCCCCCCAAAGGGGAACAGATACGCAGTATTTT. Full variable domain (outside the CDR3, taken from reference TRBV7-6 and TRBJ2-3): GAGVSQSPRYKVTKRGQDVALRCDPISGHVSLYWYRQALGQGPEFLTYFNYEAQQDKSGLPNDRFSAERPEGSISTLTIQRTEQRDSAMYRCASSPPQRGTDTQYFGPGTRLTVL.

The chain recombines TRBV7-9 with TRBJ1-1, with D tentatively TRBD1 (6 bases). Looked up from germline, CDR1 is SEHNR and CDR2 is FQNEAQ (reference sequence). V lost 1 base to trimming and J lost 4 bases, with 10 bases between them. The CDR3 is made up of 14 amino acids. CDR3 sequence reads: CASSLGARGTEAFF. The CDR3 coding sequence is TGTGCCAGCAGCTTAGGGGCCAGGGGCACTGAAGCTTTCTTT. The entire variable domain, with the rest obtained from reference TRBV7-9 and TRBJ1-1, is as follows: DTGVSQNPRHKITKRGQNVTFRCDPISEHNRLYWYRQTLGQGPEFLTYFQNEAQLEKSRLLSDRFSAERPKGSFSTLEIQRTEQGDSAMYLCASSLGARGTEAFFGQGTRLTVV.

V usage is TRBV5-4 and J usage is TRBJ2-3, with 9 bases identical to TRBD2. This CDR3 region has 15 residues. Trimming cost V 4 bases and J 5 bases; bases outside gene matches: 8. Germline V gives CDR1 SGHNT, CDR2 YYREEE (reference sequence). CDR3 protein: CASSAPGLAEDTQYF. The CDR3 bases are TGTGCCAGCAGCGCGCCGGGACTAGCTGAAGATACGCAGTATTTT.

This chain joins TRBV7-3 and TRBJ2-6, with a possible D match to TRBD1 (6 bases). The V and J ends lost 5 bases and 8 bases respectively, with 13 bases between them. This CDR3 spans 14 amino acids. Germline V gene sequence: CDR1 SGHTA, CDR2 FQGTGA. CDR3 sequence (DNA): TGTGCCAGCAGCCGGGACACGGGAACCAACGTCCTGACTTTC. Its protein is CASSRDTGTNVLTF.

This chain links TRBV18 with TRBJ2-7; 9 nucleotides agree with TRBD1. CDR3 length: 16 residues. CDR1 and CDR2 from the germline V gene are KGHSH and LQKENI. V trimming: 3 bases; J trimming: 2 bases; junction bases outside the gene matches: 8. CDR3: CASSPVQGAGAYEQYF. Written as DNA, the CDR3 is TGTGCCAGCTCACCCGTACAGGGGGCGGGGGCCTACGAGCAGTACTTC.

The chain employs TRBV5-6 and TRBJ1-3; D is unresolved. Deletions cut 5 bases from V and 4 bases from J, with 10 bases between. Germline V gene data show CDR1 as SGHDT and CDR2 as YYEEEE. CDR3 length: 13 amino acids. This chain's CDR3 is CASSFSGGNTIYF. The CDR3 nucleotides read TGTGCCAGCAGTTTCTCTGGAGGAAACACCATATATTTT.

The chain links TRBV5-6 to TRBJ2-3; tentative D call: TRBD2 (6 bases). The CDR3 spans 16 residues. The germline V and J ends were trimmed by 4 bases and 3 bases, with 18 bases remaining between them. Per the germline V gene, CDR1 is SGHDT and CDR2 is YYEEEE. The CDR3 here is CASSPGLLRPTDTQYF. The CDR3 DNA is TGTGCCAGCAGCCCGGGACTTCTAAGACCAACAGATACGCAGTATTTT.